This section outlines one T cell receptor (beta chain) sequence together with its context. Its antigen is currently unknown. Specified time point: week 35, safety follow-up. Alongside topical imiquimod, each dose of vaccine comprised 300 ug of mutant IDH1 20-mer peptide. The CDR3 spans 15 residues. V lost 4 bases and J 0 bases, leaving 9 bases between the germline ends. Germline lookup yields CDR1 MDHEN and CDR2 SYDVKM. Sequencing was performed with immunoSEQ multiplex PCR; in TCRdb, only in-frame clones are kept and a portion is missing. The sample lists some 66,000 clones, approximately 81% occurring once. These data come from a study of a mutant IDH1 vaccine in newly diagnosed glioma. Across the study: Vaccine dosing followed radiotherapy by 4-6 weeks, or accompanied temozolomide cycles. Those enrolled had earlier been treated with radiotherapy, temozolomide, or both, mostly both. Males made up about 60% and females about 40% of treated patients, whose mean age was around 40 years. Visit V12 happened at week 35; visit V13 happened at week 47.

The sequence was obtained from a man in his thirties or forties with glioma. The chain combines TRBV28 with TRBJ2-2; D remains ambiguous. This specimen was PBMCs, taken from a glioma patient whose treatment included an IDH1 peptide vaccine. The CDR3 nucleotides are TGTGCCAGCAGTTCCGTTACGACGAACACCGGGGAGCTGTTTTTT. Translating it yields CASSSVTTNTGELFF.